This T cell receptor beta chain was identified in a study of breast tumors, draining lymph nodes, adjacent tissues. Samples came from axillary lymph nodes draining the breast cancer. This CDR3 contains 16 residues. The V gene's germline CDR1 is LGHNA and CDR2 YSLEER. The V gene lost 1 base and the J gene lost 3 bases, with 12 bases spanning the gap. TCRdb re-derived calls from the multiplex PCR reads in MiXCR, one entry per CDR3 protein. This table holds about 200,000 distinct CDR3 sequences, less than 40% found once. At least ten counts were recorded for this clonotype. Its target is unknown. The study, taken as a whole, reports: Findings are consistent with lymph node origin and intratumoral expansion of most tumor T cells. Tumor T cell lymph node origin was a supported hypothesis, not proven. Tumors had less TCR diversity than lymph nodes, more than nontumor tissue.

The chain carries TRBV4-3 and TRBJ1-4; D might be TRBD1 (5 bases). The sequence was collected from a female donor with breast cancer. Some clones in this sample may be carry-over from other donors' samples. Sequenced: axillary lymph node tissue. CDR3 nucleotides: TGCGCCAGCAGCCAAGGGCAGGGAGTGGCTAATGAAAAACTGTTTTTT. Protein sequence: CASSQGQGVANEKLFF.